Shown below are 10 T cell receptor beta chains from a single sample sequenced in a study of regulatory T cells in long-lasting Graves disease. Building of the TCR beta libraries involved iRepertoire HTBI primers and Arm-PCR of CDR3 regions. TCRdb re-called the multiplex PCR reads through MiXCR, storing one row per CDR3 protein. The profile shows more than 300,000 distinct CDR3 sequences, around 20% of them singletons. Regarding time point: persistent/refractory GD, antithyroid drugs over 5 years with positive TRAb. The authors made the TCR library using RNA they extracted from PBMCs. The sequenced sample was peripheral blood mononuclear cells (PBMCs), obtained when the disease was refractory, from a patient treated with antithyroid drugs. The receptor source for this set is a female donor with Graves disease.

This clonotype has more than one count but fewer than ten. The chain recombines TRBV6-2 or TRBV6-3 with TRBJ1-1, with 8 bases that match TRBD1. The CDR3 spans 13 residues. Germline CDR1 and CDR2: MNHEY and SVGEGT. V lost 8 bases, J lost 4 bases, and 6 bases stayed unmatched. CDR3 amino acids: CASADRERTEAFF. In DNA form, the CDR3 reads TGTGCCAGCGCGGACAGGGAACGCACTGAAGCTTTCTTT.

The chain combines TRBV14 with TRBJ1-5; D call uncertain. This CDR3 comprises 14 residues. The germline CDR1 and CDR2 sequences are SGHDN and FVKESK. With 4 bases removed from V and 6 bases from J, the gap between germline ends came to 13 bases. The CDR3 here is CASSPLGVSQPQHF. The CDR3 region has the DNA TGTGCCAGCAGCCCCCTTGGGGTTAGTCAGCCCCAGCATTTT. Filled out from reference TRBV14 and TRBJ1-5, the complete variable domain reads EAGVTQFPSHSVIEKGQTVTLRCDPISGHDNLYWYRRVMGKEIKFLLHFVKESKQDESGMPNNRFLAERTGGTYSTLKVQPAELEDSGVYFCASSPLGVSQPQHFGDGTRLSIL.

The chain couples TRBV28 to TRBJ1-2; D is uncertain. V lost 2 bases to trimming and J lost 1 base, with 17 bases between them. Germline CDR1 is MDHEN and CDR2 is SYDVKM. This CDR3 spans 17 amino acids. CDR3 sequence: CASSLGFTAGNNYGYTF. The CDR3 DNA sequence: TGTGCCAGCAGTTTAGGATTCACAGCGGGAAATAACTATGGCTACACCTTC.

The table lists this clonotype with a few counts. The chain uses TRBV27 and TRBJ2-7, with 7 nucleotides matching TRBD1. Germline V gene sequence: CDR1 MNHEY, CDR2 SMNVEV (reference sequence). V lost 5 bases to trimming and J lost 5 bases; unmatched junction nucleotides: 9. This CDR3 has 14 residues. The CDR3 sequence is CASSQGDRVHEQYF. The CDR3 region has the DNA TGTGCCAGCAGTCAAGGTGACAGGGTCCACGAGCAGTACTTC.

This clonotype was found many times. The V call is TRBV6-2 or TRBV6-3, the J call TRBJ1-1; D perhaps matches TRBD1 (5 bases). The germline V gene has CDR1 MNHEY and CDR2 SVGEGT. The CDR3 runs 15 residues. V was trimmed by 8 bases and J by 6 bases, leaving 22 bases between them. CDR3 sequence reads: CASQYNRGGVAEAFF. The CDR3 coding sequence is TGTGCCAGCCAGTACAATAGGGGAGGTGTGGCTGAAGCTTTCTTT.

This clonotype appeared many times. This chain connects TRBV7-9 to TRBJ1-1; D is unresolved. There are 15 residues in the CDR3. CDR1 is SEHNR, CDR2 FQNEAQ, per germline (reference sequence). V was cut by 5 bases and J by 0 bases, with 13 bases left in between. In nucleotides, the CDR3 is TGTGCCAGCAGCCCCCCAAACCCCATGAACACTGAAGCTTTCTTT. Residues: CASSPPNPMNTEAFF.

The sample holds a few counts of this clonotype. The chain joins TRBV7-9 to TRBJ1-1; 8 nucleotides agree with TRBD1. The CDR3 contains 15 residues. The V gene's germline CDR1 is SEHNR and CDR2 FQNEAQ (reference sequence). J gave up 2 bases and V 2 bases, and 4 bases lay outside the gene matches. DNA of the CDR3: TGTGCCAGCAGCTTAACAGGACAGGGAAACACTGAAGCTTTCTTT. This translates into CASSLTGQGNTEAFF.

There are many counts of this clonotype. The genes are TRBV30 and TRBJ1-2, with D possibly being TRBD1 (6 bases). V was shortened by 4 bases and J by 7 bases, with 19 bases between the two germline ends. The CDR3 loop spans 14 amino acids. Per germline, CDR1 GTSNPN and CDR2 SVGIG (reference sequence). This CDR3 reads CAWTTKGQGPGYTF. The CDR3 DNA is TGTGCCTGGACCACTAAGGGCCAGGGGCCTGGCTACACCTTC.

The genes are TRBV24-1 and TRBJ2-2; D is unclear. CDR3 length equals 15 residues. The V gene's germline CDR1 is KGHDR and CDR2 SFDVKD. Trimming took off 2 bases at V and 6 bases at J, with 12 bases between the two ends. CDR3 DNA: TGTGCCACCAGTGATTCCTCGCCCCTGGCCGGGGAGCTGTTTTTT. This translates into CATSDSSPLAGELFF.

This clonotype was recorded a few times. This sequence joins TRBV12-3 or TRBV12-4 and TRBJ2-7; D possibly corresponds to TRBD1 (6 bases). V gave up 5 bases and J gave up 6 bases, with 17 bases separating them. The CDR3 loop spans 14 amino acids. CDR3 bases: TGTGCCAGCAGTCAGCCGGGACAAACGGGCGAGCAGTACTTC. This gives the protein CASSQPGQTGEQYF.